The 8 T cell receptor beta chains listed next were all sequenced from one sample in a study of cytotoxic CD8 clonotypes in ibrutinib-treated CLL. Sequenced by immunoSEQ multiplex PCR; TCRdb stores in-frame clones only, minus some. The table has 200,000 to 250,000 clones, 70% seen once. The material was PBMCs, obtained after 24 months of ibrutinib treatment. The receptors come from a human donor with chronic lymphocytic leukemia.

The chain recombines TRBV27 with TRBJ2-7; D gene uncertain. The CDR3 is 11 residues long. The ends were cut back, 2 bases at V and 4 bases at J, with 3 bases in the middle. Germline V CDR1 and CDR2: MNHEY, SMNVEV (reference sequence). The CDR3 DNA is TGTGCCAGCAGTTTAAGGTACGAGCAGTACTTC. Its translation is CASSLRYEQYF.

This rearrangement joins TRBV18 to TRBJ2-7; no definite D call. The V end was cut by 0 bases, the J end by 2 bases, with 8 bases between. The length of the CDR3 is 14 residues. Germline CDR1 KGHSH, CDR2 LQKENI. The CDR3, as DNA: TGTGCCAGCTCACCACCGCTGGAAACCTACGAGCAGTACTTC. Its protein is CASSPPLETYEQYF.

The chain links TRBV27 to TRBJ2-4; 7 bases are a match to TRBD1. Germline V gene lookup returns CDR1 MNHEY and CDR2 SMNVEV (reference sequence). Losses at the gene ends were 5 bases for V and 3 bases for J; bases not matched to a gene: 10. The CDR3 has 16 amino acids. The CDR3 region has the DNA TGTGCCAGCAGTCCGCTAGGGGGCGCGGTCAAAAACATTCAGTACTTC. It encodes CASSPLGGAVKNIQYF.

The rearrangement uses TRBV4-2 and TRBJ2-6; 7 bases map to TRBD1. The CDR3 is made up of 18 amino acids. The germline CDR1 and CDR2 sequences are LGHNA and YNFKEQ. V lost 1 base to trimming and J lost 0 bases; unmatched junction nucleotides: 6. The CDR3 loop is CASSQVGQAFSGANVLTF. The CDR3 bases are TGTGCCAGCAGCCAAGTAGGACAGGCCTTCTCTGGGGCCAACGTCCTGACTTTC.

This chain connects TRBV19 to TRBJ2-1; 9 bases line up with TRBD2. The germline V gene has CDR1 LNHDA and CDR2 SQIVND (reference sequence). J gave up 1 base and V 7 bases, and 5 bases lay outside the gene matches. CDR3 length equals 15 residues. The CDR3 protein is CASTPSGASYNEQFF. The CDR3 DNA follows: TGTGCCAGTACCCCTAGCGGGGCTTCCTACAATGAGCAGTTCTTC.

V and J are TRBV11-2 and TRBJ1-1; no definite D call. Trimming stripped 2 bases from V and 5 bases from J, with 6 bases between. This CDR3 region has 12 residues. The germline gives CDR1 SGHAT, CDR2 FQNNGV. CDR3 region: CASSLSGTEAFF. The CDR3 nucleotides read TGTGCCAGCAGCTTAAGTGGAACTGAAGCTTTCTTT.

The rearrangement uses TRBV6-5 and TRBJ2-5; D may match TRBD1 or TRBD2 (7 bases each). The CDR3 loop spans 15 amino acids. The V end was cut by 5 bases, the J end by 9 bases, with 22 bases between. Germline V gene lookup returns CDR1 MNHEY and CDR2 SVGAGI. CDR3 residues: CASSRFQGEGLPQYF. The CDR3, as DNA: TGTGCCAGCAGTCGATTCCAGGGGGAGGGCCTTCCCCAGTACTTC.

This chain connects TRBV5-1 to TRBJ2-1, with D hard to call. V lost 6 bases, J lost 8 bases, and 15 bases lay in between. Germline V gene sequence: CDR1 SGHRS, CDR2 YFSETQ. CDR3 size: 13 residues. The CDR3 nucleotides read TGCGCCAGCACTGGCTCTACCTGGGATGAGCAGTTCTTC. Residues: CASTGSTWDEQFF.